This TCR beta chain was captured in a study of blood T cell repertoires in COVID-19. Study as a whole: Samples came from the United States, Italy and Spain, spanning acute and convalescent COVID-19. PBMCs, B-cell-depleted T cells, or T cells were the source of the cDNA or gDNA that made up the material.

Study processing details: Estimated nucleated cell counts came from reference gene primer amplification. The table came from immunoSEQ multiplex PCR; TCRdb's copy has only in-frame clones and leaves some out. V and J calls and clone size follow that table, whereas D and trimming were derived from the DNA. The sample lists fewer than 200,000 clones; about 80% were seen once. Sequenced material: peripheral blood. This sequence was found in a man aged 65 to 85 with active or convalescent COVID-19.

The CDR3 region has the DNA TGTGCCAGTGGAACAGGGCCCGTTAGGCCCCAGCATTTT. It codes for CASGTGPVRPQHF. The rearrangement links TRBV19 to TRBJ1-5, with D perhaps matching TRBD1 (6 bases). The CDR3 is 13 amino acids. V lost 8 bases and J lost 9, with 17 bases in between. Germline CDR1 and CDR2: LNHDA and SQIVND (reference sequence).